The 6 T cell receptor beta chains below were found in one sample sequenced in a study of blood T cell repertoires in COVID-19. TCRdb's table, derived via immunoSEQ multiplex PCR, lists solely in-frame clones and lacks some. The sample yields some 290,000 clones, 90% to 95% seen once. The specimen sequenced was PBMCs or T cells enriched from blood (not recorded which). The receptors stem from a woman in her twenties or thirties who had been exposed to COVID-19.

This chain connects TRBV27 to TRBJ2-7; unclear D gene. V was shortened by 6 bases and J by 0 bases, with 12 bases between the two germline ends. This CDR3 is built from 14 residues. Germline V gene data show CDR1 as MNHEY and CDR2 as SMNVEV (reference sequence). The CDR3 nucleotides are TGTGCCAGCAGCCTAGACCTCTACTCCTACGAGCAGTACTTC. It translates to CASSLDLYSYEQYF.

The J gene is TRBJ2-3, the V gene TRBV3-1 (or the pseudogene TRBV3-2); D ambiguous. V was trimmed by 3 bases and J by 6 bases, leaving 13 bases between them. CDR3 length: 14 residues. Germline V gives CDR1 LGHDT, CDR2 YNNKEL (reference sequence). CDR3 DNA: TGTGCCAGCAGCCACCCCCGCCTCAGGGATACGCAGTATTTT. It encodes CASSHPRLRDTQYF.

As concerns this clone: The sample holds other DNA sequences that translate to the same CDR3. The J gene is TRBJ2-7, the V gene TRBV13; the match to TRBD1 covers 8 bases. Germline CDR1 is PRHDT and CDR2 is FYEKMQ (reference sequence). This CDR3 is 14 amino acids long. V lost 4 bases, J lost 1 base, and 3 bases stayed unmatched. CDR3: CASSSGQGSYEQYF. In nucleotides, the CDR3 is TGTGCCAGCAGCTCAGGACAGGGATCCTACGAGCAGTACTTC.

The chain links TRBV6-5 to TRBJ1-3, with D possibly being TRBD1 (6 bases). The germline V gene encodes CDR1 MNHEY and CDR2 SVGAGI. V dropped 1 base and J dropped 0 bases, with 10 bases sitting between them. The CDR3 covers 16 residues. The CDR3 protein is CASSYYRANSGNTIYF. DNA of the CDR3: TGTGCCAGCAGTTACTACAGGGCGAACTCTGGAAACACCATATATTTT.

Comments on this clone: This CDR3 is also generated by other DNA sequences in the sample. The V gene is TRBV7-2, the J gene TRBJ2-7; D is ambiguous. The CDR3 loop spans 14 amino acids. Germline V gene data show CDR1 as SGHTA and CDR2 as FQGNSA. V dropped 3 bases and J dropped 0 bases, with 9 bases sitting between them. Here the CDR3 DNA reads TGTGCCAGCAGCTTGCTTGGCAGCTCCTACGAGCAGTACTTC. Translating gives CASSLLGSSYEQYF.

V usage is TRBV5-1 and J usage is TRBJ2-7; the match to TRBD1 covers 7 bases. The junction had 8 bases not matched to a gene; V was cut back by 4 bases and J by 4 bases. The CDR3 runs to 14 residues. Germline CDR1 and CDR2: SGHRS and YFSETQ. CDR3 region: CASSEDRKVYEQYF. For the CDR3, the DNA is TGCGCCAGCAGCGAGGACAGGAAAGTGTACGAGCAGTACTTC.